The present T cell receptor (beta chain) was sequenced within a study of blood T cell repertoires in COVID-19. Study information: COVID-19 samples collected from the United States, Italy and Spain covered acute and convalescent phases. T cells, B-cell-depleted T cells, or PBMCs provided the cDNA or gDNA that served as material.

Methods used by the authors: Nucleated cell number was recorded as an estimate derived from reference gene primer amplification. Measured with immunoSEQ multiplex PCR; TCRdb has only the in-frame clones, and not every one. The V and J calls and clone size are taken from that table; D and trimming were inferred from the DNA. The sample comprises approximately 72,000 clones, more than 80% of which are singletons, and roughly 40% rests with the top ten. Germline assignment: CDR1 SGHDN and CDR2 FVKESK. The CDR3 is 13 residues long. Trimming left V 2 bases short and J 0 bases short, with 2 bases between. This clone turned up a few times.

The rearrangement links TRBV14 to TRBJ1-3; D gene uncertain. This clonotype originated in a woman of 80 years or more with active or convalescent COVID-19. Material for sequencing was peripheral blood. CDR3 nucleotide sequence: TGTGCCAGCAGCCAACTCTCTGGAAACACCATATATTTT. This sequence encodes CASSQLSGNTIYF.